This TCR beta chain was sequenced in a study of cytomegalovirus exposure and HLA in healthy donors. The study, taken as a whole, reports: Some TCR beta chains (about 170 of them) were listed as cytomegalovirus-associated.

In the case of this clone: Its specificity is unknown.

The CDR3 runs to 12 residues. V lost 4 bases and J lost 0, with 7 bases in between. The germline CDR1 and CDR2 sequences are SQVTM and ANQGSEA. PCR primers comprised 60 Vbeta and 13 Jbeta primers. The data were produced by immunoSEQ multiplex PCR, yet TCRdb's version contains in-frame clones alone and is incomplete. The sample lists around 150,000 clones, about four fifths occurring once. This chain joins TRBV29-1 and TRBJ2-7; perhaps TRBD2 as D (6 bases). The specimen was PBMCs. The receptor comes from a man younger than 45 in good health. The CDR3 sequence is CSVGGDSYEQYF. The CDR3 bases are TGCAGCGTTGGGGGGGACTCCTACGAGCAGTACTTC.